This T cell receptor (beta chain) was identified during a study of tumor-infiltrating lymphocytes in localized non-small cell lung cancer. Germline CDR1 reads GTSNPN; CDR2 reads SVGIG (reference sequence). With 1 base removed from V and 7 bases from J, the gap between germline ends came to 10 bases. This CDR3 is built from 12 residues. Data came from immunoSEQ multiplex PCR; TCRdb stores just in-frame clones and leaves some out. The sample carries thousands of clones, around 60% recorded once. Study findings and constraints: Each assay used a separate piece of the same tissue. Higher tumor T cell infiltration than in uninvolved lung was supported by TCRbeta sequencing.

This clone has more than one count but fewer than ten. Antigen: not known. This TCR was recovered from a human donor with non-small cell lung cancer. This chain uses TRBV30 with TRBJ1-1; TRBD1 is a possible D gene (6 bases). Sequenced material: uninvolved lung tissue not adjacent to the tumor. CDR3 region: CAWSGGGNEAFF. CDR3 DNA sequence: TGTGCCTGGAGTGGGGGGGGCAATGAAGCTTTCTTT.